The 26 T cell receptor beta chains given below trace back to one sample, sequenced in a study of Ad26.COV2.S vaccination and SARS-CoV-2 variants. The treatment: roughly 20 received Ad26.COV2.S at low or high dose, single or two shots; five or six received placebo; per-sample allocation not given. Collection of samples fell on day 63 after the first vaccine or placebo injection. The protocol was immunoSEQ multiplex PCR, while the TCRdb copy is restricted to in-frame clones and leaves out a portion. The sample includes over 400,000 clones, nearly 90% of them seen just once. The sequences come from peripheral blood, collected in a trial of Ad26.COV2.S vaccine versus placebo. The receptor source for this set is a person aged 18 to 65 who received the Ad26.COV2.S COVID-19 vaccine or a placebo.

The genes are TRBV6-2 or TRBV6-3 and TRBJ1-4; D call uncertain. Trimming stripped 3 bases from V and 1 base from J, with 18 bases between. Germline V CDR1 and CDR2: MNHEY, SVGEGT. The CDR3 loop spans 18 amino acids. CDR3: CASSYGPSRRRTNEKLFF. The CDR3 coding sequence is TGTGCCAGCAGTTATGGCCCCTCCAGACGGAGAACTAATGAAAAACTGTTTTTT.

This clone was detected only once. The chain has TRBV4-1 and TRBJ2-4, with TRBD1 matching over 9 bases. V shed 4 bases, J shed 0 bases, and the junction held 7 bases outside the gene matches. The CDR3 is 17 residues long. CDR1 is MGHRA and CDR2 is YSYEKL in the germline V gene. The CDR3 coding sequence is TGCGCCAGCAGCCCTATAGGGACAGGGAGAGCCAAAAACATTCAGTACTTC. Encoded protein: CASSPIGTGRAKNIQYF.

The V and J genes are TRBV7-2 and TRBJ2-1; tentatively, D is TRBD2 (5 bases). V dropped 5 bases and J dropped 0 bases, with 14 bases sitting between them. This CDR3 is built from 16 residues. Germline V CDR1 and CDR2: SGHTA, FQGNSA. The DNA of the CDR3 is TGTGCCAGCAGCCCCCTGGACTTTAGCTCCTACAATGAGCAGTTCTTC. Its protein product is CASSPLDFSSYNEQFF. The variable domain in full, with the rest retrieved from reference TRBV7-2 and TRBJ2-1, is GAGVSQSPSNKVTEKGKDVELRCDPISGHTALYWYRQSLGQGLEFLIYFQGNSAPDKSGLPSDRFSAERTGGSVSTLTIQRTQQEDSAVYLCASSPLDFSSYNEQFFGPGTRLTVL.

The gene calls are TRBV2 and TRBJ1-4; 7 bases are a match to TRBD1. The CDR3 sequence is 15 residues long. Germline lookup yields CDR1 SNHLY and CDR2 FYNNEI. V dropped 5 bases and J dropped 8; count of bases not matched to a gene: 11. This CDR3 reads CASSYGQAGDEKLFF. The CDR3 DNA follows: TGTGCCAGCAGTTACGGACAGGCGGGAGACGAAAAACTGTTTTTT.

The genes are TRBV15 and TRBJ1-2; 8 bases are a match to TRBD1. The ends lost 1 base at V and 2 bases at J; junction bases unmatched: 9. This CDR3 has 17 amino acids. CDR1 LNHNV and CDR2 YYDKDF come from the germline V gene (reference sequence). CDR3 in amino acids: CATSRAHGQGANYGYTF. As DNA, the CDR3 is TGTGCCACCAGCAGAGCCCATGGACAGGGTGCCAACTATGGCTACACCTTC.

CDR3 sequence reads: CASIDRTNTGELFF. The CDR3 DNA is TGTGCCAGCATCGACCGGACGAACACCGGGGAGCTGTTTTTT. The V and J genes are TRBV2 and TRBJ2-2; D is unresolved. Per germline, CDR1 SNHLY and CDR2 FYNNEI. Trimming took 7 bases from V and 0 from J, leaving 9 bases between them. This CDR3 is 14 amino acids long. The whole variable domain, filled in from reference TRBV2 and TRBJ2-2, reads EPEVTQTPSHQVTQMGQEVILRCVPISNHLYFYWYRQILGQKVEFLVSFYNNEISEKSEIFDDQFSVERPDGSNFTLKIRSTKLEDSAMYFCASIDRTNTGELFFGEGSRLTVL.

This chain joins TRBV11-3 and TRBJ2-5; D unclear. Germline lookup yields CDR1 SGHNT and CDR2 YENEEA. The CDR3 totals 13 residues. The V end lost 0 bases, the J end lost 3 bases, and 5 bases lay between the germline ends. The DNA of the CDR3 is TGTGCCAGCAGCTTAGAGACAAAAGAGACCCAGTACTTC. Translation: CASSLETKETQYF.

The CDR3 nucleotides read TGTGCCATCAGTGGTGGGAACGAGCAGTACTTC. Translating it yields CAISGGNEQYF. The gene calls are TRBV10-3 and TRBJ2-7; D remains unclear. V dropped 4 bases and J dropped 5 bases, with 6 bases sitting between them. This CDR3 has 11 residues. Germline values: CDR1 ENHRY, CDR2 SYGVKD.

This chain joins TRBV13 and TRBJ2-1, with 8 bases that match TRBD1. Trimming at V came to 0 bases and at J to 5 bases, leaving 9 bases not matched to a gene. CDR1 and CDR2 (germline): PRHDT, FYEKMQ (reference sequence). The CDR3 totals 17 residues. The CDR3 loop is CASSLGPPGQVDNEQFF. For the CDR3, the DNA is TGTGCCAGCAGCTTAGGTCCACCGGGACAGGTAGACAATGAGCAGTTCTTC.

The chain recombines TRBV5-5 with TRBJ1-2; possible D gene TRBD1, 5 bases. CDR3 length: 14 amino acids. Germline CDR1 SGHKS, CDR2 YYEKEE (reference sequence). V shed 4 bases and J shed 8 bases, with 18 bases lying between them. The CDR3 is CASSRRADAGGYTF. The CDR3 DNA follows: TGTGCCAGCAGCCGTCGGGCCGACGCAGGGGGCTACACCTTC.

The J gene is TRBJ2-1, the V gene TRBV23-1, with D perhaps TRBD1 (6 bases). Being an ORF, TRBV23-1 has a function that is uncertain. The CDR3 runs 18 residues. The ends were cut back, 0 bases at V and 5 bases at J, with 20 bases in the middle. CDR3 sequence (DNA): TGCGCCAGCAGTCAATCCACACAGCAGGGGCCCGCCAACAATGAGCAGTTCTTC. Translating it yields CASSQSTQQGPANNEQFF.

The V gene is TRBV5-1, the J gene TRBJ1-4; D is ambiguous. The CDR3 has 16 amino acids. Trimming left V 1 base short and J 3 bases short, with 13 bases between. Germline CDR1 is SGHRS and CDR2 is YFSETQ. In DNA, the CDR3 is TGCGCCAGCAGCTTGAGTGGCGGTTGGGCTAATGAAAAACTGTTTTTT. It specifies CASSLSGGWANEKLFF. Full variable domain (rest looked up from reference TRBV5-1 and TRBJ1-4): KAGVTQTPRYLIKTRGQQVTLSCSPISGHRSVSWYQQTPGQGLQFLFEYFSETQRNKGNFPGRFSGRQFSNSRSEMNVSTLELGDSALYLCASSLSGGWANEKLFFGSGTQLSVL.

The rearrangement links TRBV6-5 to TRBJ1-4; TRBD1 matches 7 bases. The length of the CDR3 is 14 residues. Germline V gene lookup returns CDR1 MNHEY and CDR2 SVGAGI. J lost 8 bases, V lost 4 bases, and 7 bases had no gene match. The CDR3 sequence is CASSSTGAREKLFF. The CDR3 DNA reads as TGTGCCAGCAGTTCAACAGGGGCGCGCGAAAAACTGTTTTTT.

This sequence joins TRBV5-1 and TRBJ2-5, with D perhaps matching TRBD2 (6 bases). The V gene's germline CDR1 is SGHRS and CDR2 YFSETQ. Trimming took 2 bases from V and 1 from J, leaving 15 bases between them. The length of the CDR3 is 16 residues. DNA of the CDR3: TGCGCCAGCAGCTTAGTAAGCGGAGGGACCCAAGAGACCCAGTACTTC. It specifies CASSLVSGGTQETQYF.

This chain connects TRBV3-1 (or the pseudogene TRBV3-2) to TRBJ1-4; D unclear. The CDR3 is 13 amino acids. V was trimmed by 4 bases and J by 8 bases, leaving 11 bases between them. Germline V lookup: CDR1 LGHDT, CDR2 YNNKEL (reference sequence). The CDR3 DNA reads TGTGCCAGCAGCCTCAAACGTCTAGAAAAACTGTTTTTT. Translation: CASSLKRLEKLFF.

The chain couples TRBV5-5 to TRBJ1-2, with TRBD1 matching 7 bases. The CDR3 totals 15 residues. Trimming removed 0 bases from V and 3 bases from J; junction bases left unmatched: 5. Germline-derived CDR1 and CDR2 are SGHKS and YYEKEE (reference sequence). The CDR3 DNA sequence: TGTGCCAGCAGCTTGGTGGAGGGGGCATACTATGGCTACACCTTC. Its translation: CASSLVEGAYYGYTF. The full variable domain, its missing parts supplied by reference TRBV5-5 and TRBJ1-2, is DAGVTQSPTHLIKTRGQQVTLRCSPISGHKSVSWYQQVLGQGPQFIFQYYEKEERGRGNFPDRFSARQFPNYSSELNVNALLLGDSALYLCASSLVEGAYYGYTFGSGTRLTVV.

The chain combines TRBV7-9 with TRBJ2-3; D gene uncertain. Germline V gene data show CDR1 as SEHNR and CDR2 as FQNEAQ (reference sequence). Trimming pared 2 bases from V and 2 bases from J, leaving 11 bases between. CDR3 length: 15 residues. CDR3 region: CASSLMGIITDTQYF. CDR3 in DNA: TGTGCCAGCAGCTTAATGGGCATAATCACAGATACGCAGTATTTT.

This clone was seen a few times. This rearrangement joins TRBV30 to TRBJ2-5; 12 nucleotides agree with TRBD2. Losses at the gene ends were 2 bases for V and 5 bases for J; bases not matched to a gene: 6. CDR1 GTSNPN and CDR2 SVGIG come from the germline V gene (reference sequence). This CDR3 contains 15 residues. The CDR3 nucleotides read TGTGCCTGGAGTACCGGGACTAGCGGGTCTGAGACCCAGTACTTC. This gives the protein CAWSTGTSGSETQYF.

The chain has TRBV7-6 and TRBJ1-6, with unresolved D. CDR1 is SGHVS, CDR2 FNYEAQ, per germline. The CDR3 contains 15 residues. V was cut by 1 base and J by 10 bases, with 14 bases left in between. The DNA of the CDR3 is TGTGCCAGCAGCTTAGTCGGCAGAGGAACGTCACCCCTCCACTTT. Its translation is CASSLVGRGTSPLHF.

The rearrangement joins TRBV13 to TRBJ1-6; 9 nucleotides align to TRBD1. CDR1 is PRHDT, CDR2 FYEKMQ, per germline (reference sequence). The V segment lost 0 bases and the J segment 8 bases; nucleotides outside the gene matches: 2. CDR3 length: 15 residues. CDR3 bases: TGTGCCAGCAGCTTAGGGGGACAGGGATATTCACCCCTCCACTTT. It is translated as CASSLGGQGYSPLHF. Based on the CDR3 plus reference TRBV13 and TRBJ1-6, the full variable domain is AAGVIQSPRHLIKEKRETATLKCYPIPRHDTVYWYQQGPGQDPQFLISFYEKMQSDKGSIPDRFSAQQFSDYHSELNMSSLELGDSALYFCASSLGGQGYSPLHFGNGTRLTVT.

J is TRBJ1-3 and V is TRBV7-2, with D uncertain. Trimming removed 5 bases from V and 4 bases from J, with 9 bases in between. Germline assignment: CDR1 SGHTA and CDR2 FQGNSA. This CDR3 spans 13 amino acids. The CDR3 DNA reads as TGTGCCAGCAGCGCTATGACAGGAAACACCATATATTTT. Translation gives CASSAMTGNTIYF. The variable domain in full, with the rest retrieved from reference TRBV7-2 and TRBJ1-3, is GAGVSQSPSNKVTEKGKDVELRCDPISGHTALYWYRQSLGQGLEFLIYFQGNSAPDKSGLPSDRFSAERTGGSVSTLTIQRTQQEDSAVYLCASSAMTGNTIYFGEGSWLTVV.

This rearrangement joins TRBV11-2 to TRBJ2-1; a possible D gene is TRBD2 (6 bases). Trimming cost V 5 bases and J 2 bases, with 10 bases left between them. The CDR3 runs to 14 residues. CDR1 SGHAT and CDR2 FQNNGV come from the germline V gene. CDR3 amino acids: CASSGGITYNEQFF. The CDR3 DNA sequence: TGTGCCAGCAGCGGGGGGATCACCTACAATGAGCAGTTCTTC. Full variable domain (missing parts from reference TRBV11-2 and TRBJ2-1): EAGVAQSPRYKIIEKRQSVAFWCNPISGHATLYWYQQILGQGPKLLIQFQNNGVVDDSQLPKDRFSAERLKGVDSTLKIQPAKLEDSAVYLCASSGGITYNEQFFGPGTRLTVL.

The chain is built from TRBV28 and TRBJ2-7; 10 nucleotides align to TRBD1. The trim removed 7 bases at V and 2 bases at J, leaving 5 bases unmatched. In germline, CDR1 is MDHEN, CDR2 SYDVKM. The CDR3 loop spans 14 amino acids. CDR3 bases: TGTGCCAGCACCTTGACAGGGGGCGCCTACGAGCAGTACTTC. Amino acids: CASTLTGGAYEQYF.

This sequence joins TRBV6-5 and TRBJ2-7, with D possibly TRBD2 on 7 matching bases. V dropped 5 bases and J dropped 3 bases, with 11 bases sitting between them. The CDR3 length is 13 residues. The germline CDR1 and CDR2 sequences are MNHEY and SVGAGI. This chain's CDR3 is CASSRGGVYEQYV. The CDR3 nucleotides read TGTGCCAGCAGTCGAGGGGGGGTCTACGAGCAGTACGTC.

The V gene is TRBV2, the J gene TRBJ1-2, with a tentative D call TRBD1 (5 bases). CDR3 length equals 13 residues. The ends were cut back, 8 bases at V and 5 bases at J, with 15 bases in the middle. CDR1 and CDR2 from the germline V gene are SNHLY and FYNNEI. The DNA for the CDR3 is TGTGCCAGCGGGGCAGGCTTAAATTATGGCTACACCTTC. Its protein is CASGAGLNYGYTF.

V and J are TRBV5-5 and TRBJ1-5; perhaps TRBD1 as D (5 bases). Germline-derived CDR1 and CDR2 are SGHKS and YYEKEE (reference sequence). Deletions cut 0 bases from V and 5 bases from J, with 6 bases between. This CDR3 has 13 residues. In nucleotides, the CDR3 is TGTGCCAGCAGCTTGGTAGGGGATCAGCCCCAGCATTTT. Translation gives CASSLVGDQPQHF.